One sample yielded the 22 T cell receptor beta chains listed below, sequenced in a study of cytomegalovirus exposure and HLA in healthy donors. PCR was performed using 60 Vbeta and 13 Jbeta primers. The method was immunoSEQ multiplex PCR; TCRdb's version includes in-frame clones alone and lacks a portion of them. Of about 170,000 clones listed, around 80% are singletons. The sequenced material came from PBMCs. These receptor sequences come from a woman between 45 and 65 years old in good health and CMV-seronegative.

The chain uses TRBV10-3 and TRBJ2-3; possibly TRBD2 for D (6 bases). The CDR3 spans 14 residues. V lost 8 bases and J 2 bases, leaving 14 bases between the germline ends. Germline loops: CDR1 ENHRY, CDR2 SYGVKD. CDR3 amino acids: CAILGGTYTDTQYF. The CDR3 DNA follows: TGTGCCATCCTTGGAGGGACCTACACAGATACGCAGTATTTT.

Here the CDR3 reads CASSFRTGPRNQPQHF. CDR3 DNA sequence: TGTGCCAGCAGCTTCCGGACAGGCCCACGCAATCAGCCCCAGCATTTT. This rearrangement joins TRBV5-6 to TRBJ1-5, with 7 bases matching TRBD1. CDR1 and CDR2 from the germline V gene are SGHDT and YYEEEE. The V and J ends lost 2 bases and 2 bases, in that order; junction bases with no gene match: 7. The length of the CDR3 is 16 residues.

V and J are TRBV28 and TRBJ2-6; 9 positions agree with TRBD1. V was clipped by 0 bases and J by 1 base; unmatched bases: 4. Germline assignment: CDR1 MDHEN and CDR2 SYDVKM. This CDR3 is built from 18 residues. CDR3 in amino acids: CASSLWGTGRSGANVLTF. DNA of the CDR3: TGTGCCAGCAGTTTATGGGGGACAGGGAGGTCTGGGGCCAACGTCCTGACTTTC.

The chain couples TRBV4-3 to TRBJ2-7; D unclear. This CDR3 has 14 residues. From germline, CDR1 is LGHNA and CDR2 YSLEER. V lost 0 bases, J lost 0 bases, and 6 bases lay in between. This CDR3 is CASSQEVYSYEQYF. The CDR3 region has the DNA TGCGCCAGCAGCCAAGAAGTCTACTCCTACGAGCAGTACTTC.

V and J are TRBV10-1 and TRBJ1-1, with D hard to call. The CDR3 consists of 14 residues. Trimming took 4 bases from V and 6 from J, leaving 15 bases between them. Germline V gives CDR1 WNHNN, CDR2 SYGVQD (reference sequence). CDR3 amino acids: CASSVGRAGAEAFF. CDR3 DNA: TGCGCCAGCAGTGTTGGGCGGGCAGGAGCTGAAGCTTTCTTT.

The gene calls are TRBV21-1 and TRBJ1-1; the table names TRBD1, a call not compared with the DNA. TRBV21-1 is a listed pseudogene. This CDR3 has 17 residues. CDR3 nucleotides: TGTGCCAGCAGCCCCCCCACTGAGGGGACAGCCAACACTGAAGCTTTCTTT. Translation: CASSPPTEGTANTEAFF.

The chain's CDR3 is CASSSGGAGGREKLFF. The DNA of the CDR3 is TGTGCCAGCAGCTCGGGTGGGGCCGGTGGCCGTGAAAAACTGTTTTTT. The chain links TRBV5-8 to TRBJ1-4, with D possibly matching TRBD1 (5 bases). V was shortened by 3 bases and J by 7 bases, with 19 bases between the two germline ends. This CDR3 has 16 amino acids. The V gene's germline CDR1 is SGHTS and CDR2 YDEGEE.

This chain connects TRBV7-3 to TRBJ2-1, with D possibly TRBD2 on 6 matching bases. V lost 2 bases, J lost 6 bases, and 8 bases lay in between. CDR3 length: 13 residues. CDR1 and CDR2 (germline): SGHTA, FQGTGA. The CDR3 nucleotides read TGTGCCAGCAGCTTAGCGGGACGCAATGAGCAGTTCTTC. Translating gives CASSLAGRNEQFF.

V and J are TRBV19 and TRBJ1-1, with D perhaps TRBD1 (5 bases). Germline-derived CDR1 and CDR2 are LNHDA and SQIVND (reference sequence). The CDR3 totals 16 residues. Trimming took off 3 bases at V and 1 base at J, with 15 bases between the two ends. The CDR3 sequence: CASSMGQGRWNTEAFF. In DNA, the CDR3 is TGTGCCAGTAGTATGGGGCAGGGTAGGTGGAACACTGAAGCTTTCTTT.

V gene TRBV7-3 combines with J gene TRBJ2-7; D might be TRBD1 (5 bases). V gave up 0 bases and J gave up 5 bases, with 11 bases separating them. The CDR3 consists of 14 residues. CDR1 SGHTA and CDR2 FQGTGA come from the germline V gene. The CDR3: CASSLTGVLDEQYF. CDR3 in DNA: TGTGCCAGCAGCTTAACAGGGGTGCTGGACGAGCAGTACTTC.

This clone was seen a single time. The genes are TRBV5-1 and TRBJ2-3; 8 bases align to TRBD1. The germline V gene has CDR1 SGHRS and CDR2 YFSETQ. V was clipped by 3 bases and J by 1 base; unmatched bases: 7. The CDR3 sequence is 16 residues long. The CDR3 DNA reads TGCGCCAGCAGCTCGCTCGTGGGACAGGGCACAGATACGCAGTATTTT. Its translation: CASSSLVGQGTDTQYF.

The rearrangement joins TRBV19 to TRBJ2-2; TRBD2 agrees at 9 bases. The CDR3 extends over 14 amino acids. From germline, CDR1 is LNHDA and CDR2 SQIVND (reference sequence). With 5 bases clipped from V and 7 bases from J, the junction kept 5 bases outside the gene matches. The CDR3 nucleotides read TGTGCCAGTAGTGGCGGGAGGGCGTTCGGGGAGCTGTTTTTT. Translation gives CASSGGRAFGELFF.

CDR3 region: CASSLGQPNTEAFF. In nucleotides, the CDR3 is TGTGCCAGCAGCCTGGGACAACCGAACACTGAAGCTTTCTTT. V gene TRBV7-9 combines with J gene TRBJ1-1; tentative D call: TRBD1 (6 bases). The CDR3 spans 14 residues. V was trimmed by 5 bases and J by 1 base, leaving 11 bases between them. Germline V lookup: CDR1 SEHNR, CDR2 FQNEAQ (reference sequence).

This clone was seen a single time. The V gene is TRBV13, the J gene TRBJ2-1; D may be TRBD2 (6 bases). The CDR3 runs to 16 residues. In germline, CDR1 is PRHDT, CDR2 FYEKMQ (reference sequence). V was cut by 5 bases and J by 0 bases, with 14 bases left in between. In DNA form, the CDR3 reads TGTGCCAGCAGCCCATTAGCGGTTAGCTCCTACAATGAGCAGTTCTTC. Protein: CASSPLAVSSYNEQFF.

The rearrangement uses TRBV19 and TRBJ2-3; 9 bases map to TRBD2. Germline CDR1 and CDR2: LNHDA and SQIVND (reference sequence). The CDR3 is made up of 17 amino acids. V was pared by 5 bases and J by 2 bases, with 11 bases of the junction left unmatched. The CDR3 DNA sequence: TGTGCCAGTAGTGCCAGCGGGCTAGCGGGGATCACAGATACGCAGTATTTT. Its translation is CASSASGLAGITDTQYF.

The genes are TRBV10-3 and TRBJ2-3; a possible D gene is TRBD2 (6 bases). Per the germline V gene, CDR1 is ENHRY and CDR2 is SYGVKD. The V gene lost 11 bases and the J gene lost 2 bases, with 20 bases spanning the gap. The CDR3 is made up of 15 amino acids. In nucleotides, the CDR3 is TGTGCCTCCCAGGGCGGGACTGGTAACACAGATACGCAGTATTTT. It yields the protein CASQGGTGNTDTQYF.

The chain combines TRBV6-5 with TRBJ1-3; 10 nucleotides line up with TRBD1. Germline lookup yields CDR1 MNHEY and CDR2 SVGAGI. After removal of 6 bases from V and 0 bases from J, the junction contained 2 bases not matched to a gene. The CDR3 is 15 residues long. The CDR3 DNA reads TGTGCCAGCAGGGGACAGGGGATCTCTGGAAACACCATATATTTT. This gives the protein CASRGQGISGNTIYF.

V usage is TRBV2 and J usage is TRBJ2-7; 9 nucleotides match TRBD2. Germline assignment: CDR1 SNHLY and CDR2 FYNNEI. CDR3 length equals 15 residues. V shed 5 bases and J 2 bases; nucleotides not matched to a gene: 7. DNA of the CDR3: TGTGCCAGCAGTCCGCGGGGGGGACCACCCTACGAGCAGTACTTC. Translating it yields CASSPRGGPPYEQYF.

The chain uses TRBV6-6 and TRBJ1-2; 9 bases fit TRBD1. The CDR3 has 15 amino acids. V lost 2 bases, J lost 8 bases, and 9 bases stayed unmatched. Germline loops: CDR1 MNHNY, CDR2 SVGAGI (reference sequence). CDR3 amino acids: CASSYLRDRVDGYTF. CDR3 DNA sequence: TGTGCCAGCAGTTACCTCCGGGACAGGGTCGACGGCTACACCTTC.

V gene TRBV4-1 combines with J gene TRBJ2-7, with a tentative D call TRBD1 (6 bases). Germline assignment: CDR1 MGHRA and CDR2 YSYEKL. V lost 4 bases to trimming and J lost 2 bases, with 12 bases between them. CDR3 length: 14 amino acids. The CDR3 DNA sequence: TGCGCCAGCAGCCCCGGAGCAGGGGCCTACGAGCAGTACTTC. This translates into CASSPGAGAYEQYF.

The chain has TRBV7-2 and TRBJ2-2, with TRBD2 as a possible D gene (6 bases). V was pared by 5 bases and J by 4 bases, with 17 bases between. Germline loops: CDR1 SGHTA, CDR2 FQGNSA. The CDR3 has 16 amino acids. This CDR3 reads CASSPISGGITGELFF. CDR3 in DNA: TGTGCCAGCAGCCCGATAAGTGGGGGGATCACCGGGGAGCTGTTTTTT. Filled out from reference TRBV7-2 and TRBJ2-2, the complete variable domain reads GAGVSQSPSNKVTEKGKDVELRCDPISGHTALYWYRQSLGQGLEFLIYFQGNSAPDKSGLPSDRFSAERTGGSVSTLTIQRTQQEDSAVYLCASSPISGGITGELFFGEGSRLTVL.

The chain combines TRBV6-6 with TRBJ1-6; 10 nucleotides line up with TRBD1. With V trimmed by 6 bases and J by 10 bases, 9 bases remained unmatched. This CDR3 is 15 amino acids long. Germline-derived CDR1 and CDR2 are MNHNY and SVGAGI (reference sequence). Here the CDR3 reads CASRPDRGQGSPLHF. The DNA of the CDR3 is TGTGCCAGCAGACCCGACAGGGGGCAGGGATCACCCCTCCACTTT.